This T cell receptor (beta chain) was sequenced for a study of T cell repertoires in cytomegalovirus infection. The CDR3 extends over 14 amino acids. Germline CDR1 is SGHTA and CDR2 is FQGNSA. V lost 0 bases, J lost 8 bases, and 11 bases lay in between. There are many counts of this clonotype. Its antigen is unidentified. From the reads, TCRdb called clonotypes with MiXCR, one entry per CDR3 protein. The table lists roughly 730,000 distinct CDR3 sequences, roughly 33% of them singletons, with 15% to 20% in the top ten. This chain connects TRBV7-2 to TRBJ2-1; D gene uncertain. Sequencing used cultured PBMCs, obtained from culture after CMV antigen stimulation. The receptor was derived from a human donor in good health (CMV status not recorded). Some clones in this sample may be carry-over from other donors' samples. The DNA of the CDR3 is TGTGCCAGCAGCTTAGCGATAGGATCGGATGAGCAGTTCTTC. This gives the protein CASSLAIGSDEQFF.